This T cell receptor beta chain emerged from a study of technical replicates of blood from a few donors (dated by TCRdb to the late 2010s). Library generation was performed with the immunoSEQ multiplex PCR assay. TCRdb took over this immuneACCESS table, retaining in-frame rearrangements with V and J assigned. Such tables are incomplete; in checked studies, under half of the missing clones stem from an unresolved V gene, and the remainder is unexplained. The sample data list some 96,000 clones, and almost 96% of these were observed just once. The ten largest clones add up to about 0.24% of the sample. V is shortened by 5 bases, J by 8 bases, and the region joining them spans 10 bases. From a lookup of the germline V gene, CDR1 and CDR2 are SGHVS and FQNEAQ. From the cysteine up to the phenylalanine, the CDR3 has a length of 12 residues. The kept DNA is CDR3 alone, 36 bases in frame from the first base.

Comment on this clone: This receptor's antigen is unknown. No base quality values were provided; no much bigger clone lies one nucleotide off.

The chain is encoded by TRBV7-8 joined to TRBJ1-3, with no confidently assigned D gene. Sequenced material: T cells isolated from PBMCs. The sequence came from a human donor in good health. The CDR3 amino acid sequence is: CASSPTSDTIYF. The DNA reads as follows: TGTGCCAGCAGCCCAACCAGCGACACCATATATTTT.